The 30 T cell receptor beta chains listed next were all sequenced from one sample in a study of T cells in Graves' hyperthyroidism and ophthalmopathy (dated by TCRdb to between 2018 and 2021). The library was built by means of multiplex PCR. TCRdb records Illumina HiSeq 2000 as the sequencer. The TCR beta CDR3 regions were amplified from the RNA transcripts. A first-round RT-PCR of the TCR CDR3 used the HTBI primer set with the Qiagen OneStep RT-PCR kit. TCRdb itself trimmed the public reads at Q25 with fastp, ran MiXCR and retained productive beta chains. Identical CDR3 protein sequences are pooled into one entry, listed with their most common genes and DNA. In all, the sample holds 400,000 to 550,000 distinct CDR3 sequences, and less than 25% of those were seen once. The biggest ten clones account for approximately 10% of the sample. The sequenced material came from blood. The source of these receptors is a young woman with Graves' ophthalmopathy.

This clonotype was observed many times. The chain recombines TRBV7-2 with TRBJ2-2, with D uncertain. The length of the CDR3 is 12 residues. Germline V gives CDR1 SGHTA, CDR2 FQGNSA. DNA for the CDR3: TGTGCTCAAGGGCCAAACACCGGGGAGCTGTTTTTT. Residues: CAQGPNTGELFF.

This clonotype was counted many times. The chain employs TRBV9 and TRBJ1-1, with D hard to call. This CDR3 is 15 amino acids long. Germline CDR1 and CDR2: SGDLS and YYNGEE. V dropped 3 bases and J dropped 0 bases, with 12 bases sitting between them. CDR3 DNA sequence: TGTGCCAGCAGCGGGCTGACGGTGGTGAACACTGAAGCTTTCTTT. It codes for CASSGLTVVNTEAFF.

Points on this clonotype: An end of the junction differs from the germline gene, which may be a read error. V usage is TRBV27 and J usage is TRBJ1-1, with D hard to call. Germline CDR1 MNHEY, CDR2 SMNVEV (reference sequence). There are 19 residues in the CDR3. This CDR3 reads CASSFSTVVDFTLYTEAFF. The DNA of the CDR3 is TGTGCTAGCAGTTTCTCGACGGTAGTGGATTTCACGCTGTACACTGAAGCTTTCTTT.

This chain links TRBV6-5 with TRBJ2-7, with D maybe TRBD1 (6 bases). CDR3 length: 15 residues. From germline, CDR1 is MNHEY and CDR2 SVGAGI. Deletions cut 0 bases from V and 1 base from J, with 10 bases between. For the CDR3, the DNA is TGTGCCAGCAGTTACTCGCAGGGGAGATCCTACGAGCAGTACTTC. Its protein product is CASSYSQGRSYEQYF.

Ten or more counts support this clonotype. The chain joins TRBV30 to TRBJ1-1; the D is unclear. Trimming removed 3 bases at V and 4 bases at J, with 15 bases between. The CDR3 totals 14 residues. CDR1 is GTSNPN, CDR2 SVGIG, per germline (reference sequence). CDR3 in DNA: TGTGCCTGGAGATCCGTATCCATGGTCACTGAAGCTTTCTTT. It codes for CAWRSVSMVTEAFF.

This clonotype was seen at least ten times. The chain recombines TRBV12-3 or TRBV12-4 with TRBJ1-1; 8 positions agree with TRBD1. Trimming removed 6 bases from V and 6 bases from J; junction bases left unmatched: 9. The CDR3 covers 14 residues. The CDR3 region has the DNA TGTGCCAGCAGAAGTCAGGGGGCGTGGGCTGAAGCTTTCTTT. Its protein is CASRSQGAWAEAFF.

This chain joins TRBV6-1 and TRBJ1-2; 7 bases line up with TRBD1. In germline, CDR1 is MNHNS, CDR2 SASEGT. This CDR3 has 17 residues. The V segment lost 7 bases and the J segment 8 bases; nucleotides outside the gene matches: 22. The CDR3 here is CASIVRDSGHPVWGYTF. In nucleotides, the CDR3 is TGTGCCAGCATCGTCCGGGACAGCGGCCACCCTGTCTGGGGCTACACCTTC.

This clonotype occurred many times. Relative to the germline gene, one junction end is altered; a read error may explain this. The gene calls are TRBV2 and TRBJ1-1; D might be TRBD1 (5 bases). From germline, CDR1 is SNHLY and CDR2 FYNNEI. This CDR3 comprises 9 residues. The CDR3 sequence: CASSQEGSF. The CDR3 nucleotides are TGTGCCAGCAGCCAAGAGGGGAGCTTT.

This clonotype was seen at least ten times. The rearrangement links TRBV7-2 to TRBJ1-2; 9 bases align to TRBD1. Germline values: CDR1 SGHTA, CDR2 FQGNSA. Germline trimming cut 6 bases from V and 3 bases from J; bases unmatched to any gene: 8. The CDR3 loop spans 15 amino acids. CDR3 coding DNA: TGTGCCAGCAGAACCGGGACAGGGTGGGACTATGGCTACACCTTC. Translation: CASRTGTGWDYGYTF.

CDR3 in DNA: TGCGCCAGCAGTCCCGGTACGGGGGCCCGCGTGGGGGAGACCCAGTACTTC. This codes for CASSPGTGARVGETQYF. This sequence joins TRBV5-1 and TRBJ2-5; D may be TRBD1 or TRBD2 (6 bases each). The ends were cut back, 5 bases at V and 5 bases at J, with 25 bases in the middle. The CDR3 covers 17 residues. CDR1 SGHRS and CDR2 YFSETQ come from the germline V gene.

The chain is built from TRBV20-1 and TRBJ2-2; possible D gene TRBD1, 6 bases. Germline CDR1 reads DFQATT; CDR2 reads SNEGSKA (reference sequence). The CDR3 covers 13 residues. The CDR3 sequence: CVPTGANTGELFF. The CDR3 DNA follows: TGCGTACCGACAGGAGCGAACACCGGGGAGCTGTTTTTT.

This clonotype was seen repeatedly, ten times or more. The rearrangement uses TRBV3-1 and TRBJ1-2; 11 bases align to TRBD1. Germline-derived CDR1 and CDR2 are LGHDT and YNNKEL (reference sequence). Germline trimming cut 1 base from V and 6 bases from J; bases unmatched to any gene: 4. The CDR3 is 15 residues long. Here the CDR3 reads CASSQGGGQGDGYTF. In DNA, the CDR3 is TGTGCCAGCAGCCAAGGAGGGGGACAGGGGGATGGCTACACCTTC. The whole variable domain, filled in from reference TRBV3-1 and TRBJ1-2, reads DTAVSQTPKYLVTQMGNDKSIKCEQNLGHDTMYWYKQDSKKFLKIMFSYNNKELIINETVPNRFSPKSPDKAHLNLHINSLELGDSAVYFCASSQGGGQGDGYTFGSGTRLTVV.

This clonotype has a count of ten or more. The chain couples TRBV29-1 to TRBJ2-7; 8 nucleotides align to TRBD1. V dropped 7 bases and J dropped 4; count of bases not matched to a gene: 12. CDR3 length: 14 amino acids. CDR1 and CDR2 (germline): SQVTM, ANQGSEA. CDR3 bases: TGCAGCGCAGAGAGCCCCGGGACAGGTTACGAGCAGTACTTC. Protein sequence: CSAESPGTGYEQYF.

The V gene is TRBV7-2, the J gene TRBJ1-1; tentatively, D is TRBD1 (5 bases). The germline V gene encodes CDR1 SGHTA and CDR2 FQGNSA. The CDR3 length is 13 residues. The V end was cut by 8 bases, the J end by 4 bases, with 14 bases between. CDR3 protein: CASLDQRGTEAFF. CDR3 coding DNA: TGTGCCAGCTTGGACCAGAGGGGCACTGAAGCTTTCTTT.

This clonotype occurred many times. The chain recombines TRBV29-1 with TRBJ1-1, with D perhaps matching TRBD1 (5 bases). CDR3 length: 14 residues. CDR1 and CDR2 (germline): SQVTM, ANQGSEA. V was shortened by 7 bases and J by 4 bases, with 19 bases between the two germline ends. The DNA for the CDR3 is TGCAGCGCACGACTAGAGGGGTTGGGCACTGAAGCTTTCTTT. It translates to CSARLEGLGTEAFF.

The sample holds many counts of this clonotype. J is TRBJ1-2 and V is TRBV7-2; the D is unclear. This CDR3 comprises 14 residues. The germline CDR1 and CDR2 sequences are SGHTA and FQGNSA. V lost 0 bases and J 3 bases, leaving 8 bases between the germline ends. CDR3 bases: TGTGCCAGCAGCTTAGCGCGCTGGGACTATGGCTACACCTTC. This sequence encodes CASSLARWDYGYTF. The whole variable domain, remainder taken from reference TRBV7-2 and TRBJ1-2, is GAGVSQSPSNKVTEKGKDVELRCDPISGHTALYWYRQSLGQGLEFLIYFQGNSAPDKSGLPSDRFSAERTGGSVSTLTIQRTQQEDSAVYLCASSLARWDYGYTFGSGTRLTVV.

This clonotype was seen only a few times. V usage is TRBV3-1 and J usage is TRBJ1-2, with 10 bases identical to TRBD1. The junction had 0 bases not matched to a gene; V was cut back by 0 bases and J by 2 bases. CDR3 length: 15 amino acids. Germline V gene lookup returns CDR1 LGHDT and CDR2 YNNKEL (reference sequence). CDR3 bases: TGTGCCAGCAGCCAAGAGGGACAGGGGAACTATGGCTACACCTTC. Amino acid sequence: CASSQEGQGNYGYTF.

In this sample, this clonotype turned up a few times. The J gene is TRBJ2-5, the V gene TRBV3-1, with 8 bases fitting TRBD2. Germline V gene sequence: CDR1 LGHDT, CDR2 YNNKEL (reference sequence). CDR3 length: 16 residues. The V gene end was trimmed by 0 bases and the J gene end by 4 bases; junction bases not matched to a gene: 7. The CDR3 region has the DNA TGTGCCAGCAGCCAAGAAGGCGGGGGGTCCCCAGAGACCCAGTACTTC. Translating it yields CASSQEGGGSPETQYF.

This clonotype was counted a few times. The chain joins TRBV9 to TRBJ2-2; no clear D. V lost 0 bases and J lost 5, with 8 bases in between. The CDR3 runs to 14 residues. Germline V gene sequence: CDR1 SGDLS, CDR2 YYNGEE. The CDR3 sequence is CASSVDLQTGELFF. CDR3 coding DNA: TGTGCCAGCAGCGTAGATCTCCAGACCGGGGAGCTGTTTTTT.

This clonotype was detected ten times or more. V and J are TRBV12-3 or TRBV12-4 and TRBJ1-1; tentative D call: TRBD1 (6 bases). V lost 3 bases to trimming and J lost 4 bases, with 15 bases between them. There are 15 residues in the CDR3. The CDR3 protein is CASSFRGGRLTEAFF. CDR3 DNA sequence: TGTGCCAGCAGTTTTCGGGGGGGGCGCCTCACTGAAGCTTTCTTT.

Notes on this clonotype: Since no conserved phenylalanine or tryptophan closes the CDR3, a read error is the likely cause. CDR3 in DNA: TGTGTCAGCAGCTATACTAGCGGGGGGGCCGGCACCGGGGAGCTGTTTCTT. Encoded protein: CVSSYTSGGAGTGELFL. The rearrangement links TRBV11-2 to TRBJ2-2; 13 nucleotides agree with TRBD2. Germline V CDR1 and CDR2: SGHAT, FQNNGV. The CDR3 runs to 17 residues.

The CDR3 protein is CASSLRDSFYYEQYF. CDR3 in DNA: TGTGCCAGCAGTTTACGGGACAGTTTTTACTACGAGCAGTACTTC. The chain couples TRBV12-3 or TRBV12-4 to TRBJ2-7, with 7 bases aligning to TRBD1. The J segment lost 3 bases and the V segment lost 2 bases, leaving 7 bases of the junction unmatched. This CDR3 contains 15 residues.

This rearrangement joins TRBV7-9 to TRBJ1-2; D not certain. This CDR3 region has 15 residues. V lost 5 bases, J lost 0 bases, and 13 bases lay in between. Germline lookup yields CDR1 SEHNR and CDR2 FQNEAQ (reference sequence). CDR3 DNA sequence: TGTGCCAGCAGCGCGATTCGAACTTCTAACTATGGCTACACCTTC. Amino acid sequence: CASSAIRTSNYGYTF.

This clonotype showed up many times. This chain links TRBV12-3 or TRBV12-4 with TRBJ1-2, with 8 positions matching TRBD1. The CDR3 sequence is 12 residues long. The ends lost 5 bases at V and 5 bases at J; junction bases unmatched: 1. This CDR3 reads CASSTGGYGYTF. CDR3 DNA sequence: TGTGCCAGCAGTACAGGGGGATATGGCTACACCTTC.

The sample holds many counts of this clonotype. This rearrangement joins TRBV12-3 or TRBV12-4 to TRBJ2-7; 8 bases fit TRBD1. The CDR3 totals 14 residues. Germline trimming cut 0 bases from V and 3 bases from J; bases unmatched to any gene: 1. The CDR3 reads CASSLADRDYEQYF. Here the CDR3 DNA reads TGTGCCAGCAGTTTAGCGGACAGGGACTACGAGCAGTACTTC.

Many counts were recorded for this clonotype. The genes are TRBV5-1 and TRBJ1-1, with a possible D match to TRBD1 (5 bases). The V gene's germline CDR1 is SGHRS and CDR2 YFSETQ. Trimming took off 2 bases at V and 5 bases at J, with 10 bases between the two ends. This CDR3 region has 13 residues. CDR3 sequence: CASSFAGRTEAFF. CDR3 coding DNA: TGCGCCAGCAGCTTTGCAGGGCGGACTGAAGCTTTCTTT.

On this clonotype: This may be a read error: a much more frequent sequence differs by one nucleotide. Here the CDR3 reads CAGSFGGADEQYF. In DNA, the CDR3 is TGTGCCGGCAGCTTCGGGGGGGCGGACGAGCAGTACTTC. The V gene is TRBV27, the J gene TRBJ2-7, with 8 nucleotides matching TRBD2. Germline lookup yields CDR1 MNHEY and CDR2 SMNVEV (reference sequence). The CDR3 loop spans 13 amino acids.

This clonotype appeared many times. This chain connects TRBV29-1 to TRBJ1-2; TRBD1 matches 8 bases. Germline values: CDR1 SQVTM, CDR2 ANQGSEA. The CDR3 extends over 12 amino acids. V lost 4 bases and J lost 9; bases outside the gene matches: 7. The CDR3: CSVGTGGESYTF. In DNA form, the CDR3 reads TGCAGCGTTGGAACAGGGGGGGAAAGCTACACCTTC.

This clonotype was seen at least ten times. V and J are TRBV19 and TRBJ1-2, with D possibly matching TRBD1 (6 bases). There are 15 residues in the CDR3. Trimming shortened V by 7 bases and J by 0 bases, and 15 bases separated the two germline ends. Germline lookup yields CDR1 LNHDA and CDR2 SQIVND (reference sequence). The chain's CDR3 is CASTKTGPANYGYTF. CDR3 bases: TGTGCCAGTACTAAAACAGGGCCAGCTAACTATGGCTACACCTTC.

This clonotype was detected ten times or more. Here the CDR3 DNA reads TGTGCCAGCAGTCGGACAGGTAGCGGAAACACCATATATTTT. This translates into CASSRTGSGNTIYF. The chain links TRBV12-3 or TRBV12-4 to TRBJ1-3, with 7 bases that match TRBD1. The CDR3 spans 14 residues. V lost 5 bases and J lost 4; bases outside the gene matches: 5.